Below are 25 T cell receptor beta chains sequenced from a single sample in a study of blood T cell repertoires in COVID-19. Repertoires were generated with immunoSEQ multiplex PCR, while TCRdb's copy carries only in-frame clones and drops some. The sample lists roughly 240,000 clones; around 86% were seen once. Sequencing was performed on peripheral blood. These TCRs come from a woman aged 55-70 years who had recovered from COVID-19.

V gene TRBV10-3 combines with J gene TRBJ1-6, with 7 bases fitting TRBD1. J gave up 13 bases and V 9 bases, and 9 bases lay outside the gene matches. Germline CDR1 reads ENHRY; CDR2 reads SYGVKD. CDR3 length: 12 amino acids. The CDR3 coding sequence is TGTGCCATAACGACAGGGAGTAGGCCCCTCCACTTT. The encoded protein is CAITTGSRPLHF.

This clone was observed once. V gene TRBV7-6 combines with J gene TRBJ2-3; D remains unclear. The CDR3 consists of 14 residues. Germline CDR1 is SGHVS and CDR2 is FNYEAQ. V was pared by 5 bases and J by 4 bases, with 13 bases between. The CDR3 DNA reads TGTGCCAGCAGCACCCGACTCCGCCCAGATACGCAGTATTTT. It translates to CASSTRLRPDTQYF.

The chain employs TRBV7-9 and TRBJ1-2; D unresolved. The V end lost 4 bases, the J end lost 5 bases, and 8 bases lay between the germline ends. This CDR3 is 12 amino acids long. The germline V gene encodes CDR1 SEHNR and CDR2 FQNEAQ (reference sequence). This CDR3 reads CASSSGVYGYTF. CDR3 nucleotide sequence: TGTGCCAGCAGCTCCGGGGTTTATGGCTACACCTTC.

The chain employs TRBV5-1 and TRBJ2-7, with 12 bases lining up with TRBD1. The V and J ends lost 1 base and 7 bases, in that order; junction bases with no gene match: 6. The germline V gene encodes CDR1 SGHRS and CDR2 YFSETQ. This CDR3 region has 15 residues. CDR3: CASSLRGQGAPEQYF. CDR3 in DNA: TGCGCCAGCAGCTTGCGGGGACAGGGGGCGCCTGAGCAGTACTTC. The full variable domain, completed using reference TRBV5-1 and TRBJ2-7, is KAGVTQTPRYLIKTRGQQVTLSCSPISGHRSVSWYQQTPGQGLQFLFEYFSETQRNKGNFPGRFSGRQFSNSRSEMNVSTLELGDSALYLCASSLRGQGAPEQYFGPGTRLTVT.

The gene calls are TRBV5-1 and TRBJ2-1; 7 bases line up with TRBD1. Trimming removed 1 base from V and 5 bases from J; junction bases left unmatched: 3. Looked up from germline, CDR1 is SGHRS and CDR2 is YFSETQ. The CDR3 has 14 residues. CDR3 sequence (DNA): TGCGCCAGCAGCTTGTTCGGGACAGACAATGAGCAGTTCTTC. The encoded protein is CASSLFGTDNEQFF. Using reference TRBV5-1 and TRBJ2-1 for the parts outside the CDR3, the full variable domain is KAGVTQTPRYLIKTRGQQVTLSCSPISGHRSVSWYQQTPGQGLQFLFEYFSETQRNKGNFPGRFSGRQFSNSRSEMNVSTLELGDSALYLCASSLFGTDNEQFFGPGTRLTVL.

The chain uses TRBV27 and TRBJ2-7; no clear D gene. CDR3 size: 15 residues. V gave up 2 bases and J gave up 7 bases, with 18 bases separating them. CDR1 and CDR2 from the germline V gene are MNHEY and SMNVEV (reference sequence). The CDR3 region is CASSLIGADTREQYF. The CDR3 DNA is TGTGCCAGCAGTTTAATAGGAGCTGATACACGAGAGCAGTACTTC.

V gene TRBV19 combines with J gene TRBJ2-1, with D perhaps TRBD2 (7 bases). Trimming took off 3 bases at V and 0 bases at J, with 15 bases between the two ends. This CDR3 has 17 amino acids. Germline V gene data show CDR1 as LNHDA and CDR2 as SQIVND (reference sequence). DNA of the CDR3: TGTGCCAGTAGTATGGGGGGGGGCAGCCGCTCCTACAATGAGCAGTTCTTC. It translates to CASSMGGGSRSYNEQFF.

The chain carries TRBV27 and TRBJ1-5; 11 nucleotides agree with TRBD1. The germline V gene has CDR1 MNHEY and CDR2 SMNVEV (reference sequence). Germline trimming cut 2 bases from V and 3 bases from J; bases unmatched to any gene: 12. The CDR3 covers 19 residues. Here the CDR3 DNA reads TGTGCCAGCAGTTTAAGGGTTGGGACAGGGGGTAGTTTCAATCAGCCCCAGCATTTT. It translates to CASSLRVGTGGSFNQPQHF.

The V and J genes are TRBV4-3 and TRBJ1-2; tentatively, D is TRBD1 (5 bases). Between the trimmed V and J ends, which lost 6 bases and 6 bases, there was a span of 26 bases. Germline assignment: CDR1 LGHNA and CDR2 YSLEER. The length of the CDR3 is 17 residues. The CDR3 region has the DNA TGCGCCAGCAGGTCGGCGGTTAGAGGCAGGGAAGAGAATGGCTACACCTTC. Translating it yields CASRSAVRGREENGYTF.

The chain recombines TRBV28 with TRBJ1-5; 7 bases align to TRBD1. CDR1 and CDR2 from the germline V gene are MDHEN and SYDVKM. The length of the CDR3 is 13 residues. After removal of 4 bases from V and 4 bases from J, the junction contained 1 base not matched to a gene. The CDR3 DNA sequence: TGTGCCAGCAGTTCAGGGGGGAATCAGCCCCAGCATTTT. It codes for CASSSGGNQPQHF.

This sequence joins TRBV19 and TRBJ2-7; 8 positions match TRBD1. V was pared by 4 bases and J by 5 bases, with 13 bases of the junction left unmatched. The CDR3 covers 16 residues. Germline lookup yields CDR1 LNHDA and CDR2 SQIVND (reference sequence). The CDR3 sequence is CASSRRRTGFDDEQYF. The DNA of the CDR3 is TGTGCCAGTAGTAGAAGACGGACAGGGTTTGACGACGAGCAGTACTTC.

The gene calls are TRBV6-5 and TRBJ2-7, with 10 bases matching TRBD1. Trimming cost V 6 bases and J 4 bases; bases outside gene matches: 6. The germline CDR1 and CDR2 sequences are MNHEY and SVGAGI. This CDR3 has 14 amino acids. The CDR3: CASRAPGQGYEQYF. In nucleotides, the CDR3 is TGTGCCAGCAGAGCCCCGGGACAGGGGTACGAGCAGTACTTC.

V gene TRBV12-3 or TRBV12-4 combines with J gene TRBJ2-5; D call uncertain. The CDR3 loop spans 13 amino acids. V gave up 3 bases and J gave up 8 bases, with 13 bases separating them. CDR3 nucleotide sequence: TGTGCCAGCAGTTTTACCCCCTCGGTTACCCAGTACTTC. Translated: CASSFTPSVTQYF.

V and J are TRBV2 and TRBJ1-2, with TRBD1 as a possible D gene (5 bases). There are 15 residues in the CDR3. V lost 2 bases, J lost 7 bases, and 17 bases lay in between. CDR1 is SNHLY, CDR2 FYNNEI, per germline. As DNA, the CDR3 is TGTGCCAGCAGTGAACTTTTGGGGGGTATCGGTGGCTACACCTTC. As protein: CASSELLGGIGGYTF. The whole variable domain, remainder taken from reference TRBV2 and TRBJ1-2, is EPEVTQTPSHQVTQMGQEVILRCVPISNHLYFYWYRQILGQKVEFLVSFYNNEISEKSEIFDDQFSVERPDGSNFTLKIRSTKLEDSAMYFCASSELLGGIGGYTFGSGTRLTVV.

The chain joins TRBV19 to TRBJ2-1, with 11 positions matching TRBD2. There are 16 residues in the CDR3. V trimming: 5 bases; J trimming: 3 bases; junction bases outside the gene matches: 6. CDR1 is LNHDA and CDR2 is SQIVND in the germline V gene (reference sequence). CDR3 nucleotides: TGTGCCAGTAGTTCACTAGCGGGGGCTGTCTACAATGAGCAGTTCTTC. Encoded protein: CASSSLAGAVYNEQFF.

The V call is TRBV2, the J call TRBJ2-5; a possible D gene is TRBD2 (5 bases). CDR1 and CDR2 from the germline V gene are SNHLY and FYNNEI. The CDR3 covers 14 residues. The germline V and J ends were trimmed by 6 bases and 5 bases, with 16 bases remaining between them. The CDR3 reads CASSGRRPGETQYF. CDR3 sequence (DNA): TGTGCCAGCAGCGGCCGCCGCCCGGGGGAGACCCAGTACTTC. The entire variable domain, with the rest obtained from reference TRBV2 and TRBJ2-5, is as follows: EPEVTQTPSHQVTQMGQEVILRCVPISNHLYFYWYRQILGQKVEFLVSFYNNEISEKSEIFDDQFSVERPDGSNFTLKIRSTKLEDSAMYFCASSGRRPGETQYFGPGTRLLVL.

The chain has TRBV14 and TRBJ1-2; 8 nucleotides align to TRBD1. The V gene's germline CDR1 is SGHDN and CDR2 FVKESK. V lost 4 bases to trimming and J lost 0 bases; unmatched junction nucleotides: 4. There are 15 residues in the CDR3. In nucleotides, the CDR3 is TGTGCCAGCAGCCTCGGACAGGGAGCTAACTATGGCTACACCTTC. Amino acids: CASSLGQGANYGYTF.

The chain uses TRBV5-4 and TRBJ2-1, with 12 bases aligning to TRBD2. Trimming took 0 bases from V and 4 from J; bases not matched to a gene: 8. The CDR3 has 18 residues. Germline lookup yields CDR1 SGHNT and CDR2 YYREEE (reference sequence). The CDR3 nucleotides are TGTGCCAGCAGCTTGGACACTAGCGGGGGGCTTATTTACAATGAGCAGTTCTTC. Protein: CASSLDTSGGLIYNEQFF.

In this sample, this clone turned up once. J is TRBJ1-4 and V is TRBV6-5; tentative D call: TRBD1 (5 bases). Trimming took off 5 bases at V and 8 bases at J, with 15 bases between the two ends. The CDR3 length is 14 residues. Germline V gene data show CDR1 as MNHEY and CDR2 as SVGAGI. CDR3 sequence: CASSPTSKGEKLFF. The CDR3 nucleotides read TGTGCCAGCAGTCCGACATCAAAGGGGGAAAAACTGTTTTTT.

CDR3 in DNA: TGTGCCAGCAGTTCCGGGACAGGGAGCCACGAGCAGTACTTC. It yields the protein CASSSGTGSHEQYF. V is TRBV5-8 and J is TRBJ2-7; TRBD1 agrees at 9 bases. Looked up from germline, CDR1 is SGHTS and CDR2 is YDEGEE. The ends lost 5 bases at V and 5 bases at J; junction bases unmatched: 8. The CDR3 length is 14 residues. Full variable domain (missing parts from reference TRBV5-8 and TRBJ2-7): EAGVTQSPTHLIKTRGQQATLRCSPISGHTSVYWYQQALGLGLQFLLWYDEGEERNRGNFPPRFSGRQFPNYSSELNVNALELEDSALYLCASSSGTGSHEQYFGPGTRLTVT.

This clone has a handful of counts. This chain uses TRBV6-5 with TRBJ2-3; D may be TRBD2 (6 bases). Germline CDR1 reads MNHEY; CDR2 reads SVGAGI. V lost 5 bases, J lost 4 bases, and 10 bases lay in between. The CDR3 sequence is 13 residues long. CDR3 protein: CASSSERADTQYF. For the CDR3, the DNA is TGTGCCAGCAGTAGCGAGCGGGCAGATACGCAGTATTTT.

In its sample, this clone was seen a few times. The chain uses TRBV3-1 (or the pseudogene TRBV3-2) and TRBJ1-4, with 7 bases aligning to TRBD1. This CDR3 spans 14 amino acids. J lost 3 bases, V lost 5 bases, and 3 bases had no gene match. The V gene's germline CDR1 is LGHDT and CDR2 YNNKEL (reference sequence). The CDR3 region is CASSYRGPNEKLFF. The CDR3 nucleotides are TGTGCCAGCAGCTACAGGGGTCCTAATGAAAAACTGTTTTTT.

This clone was detected once. The chain couples TRBV11-2 to TRBJ1-3; the match to TRBD1 covers 9 bases. Germline CDR1 SGHAT, CDR2 FQNNGV. Unmatched junction bases numbered 6, after V lost 5 bases and J lost 4 bases. The CDR3 extends over 15 amino acids. CDR3 coding DNA: TGTGCCAGCAGCCCCATCGGACAGGGGGGAAACACCATATATTTT. This translates into CASSPIGQGGNTIYF.

The J gene is TRBJ2-3, the V gene TRBV27; 8 positions agree with TRBD2. CDR1 MNHEY and CDR2 SMNVEV come from the germline V gene (reference sequence). This CDR3 spans 17 amino acids. Trimming at V came to 6 bases and at J to 6 bases, leaving 17 bases not matched to a gene. The CDR3 is CASSDLLTIAGRDTQYF. As DNA, the CDR3 is TGTGCCAGCAGCGACCTTCTGACTATAGCGGGGCGTGATACGCAGTATTTT.

The V and J genes are TRBV24-1 and TRBJ1-2; D gene unclear. The CDR3 length is 12 residues. Germline V CDR1 and CDR2: KGHDR, SFDVKD. V gave up 6 bases and J gave up 2 bases, with 6 bases separating them. The CDR3 DNA is TGTGCCACCAGTCCAAGCAACTATGGCTACACCTTC. Translation gives CATSPSNYGYTF.